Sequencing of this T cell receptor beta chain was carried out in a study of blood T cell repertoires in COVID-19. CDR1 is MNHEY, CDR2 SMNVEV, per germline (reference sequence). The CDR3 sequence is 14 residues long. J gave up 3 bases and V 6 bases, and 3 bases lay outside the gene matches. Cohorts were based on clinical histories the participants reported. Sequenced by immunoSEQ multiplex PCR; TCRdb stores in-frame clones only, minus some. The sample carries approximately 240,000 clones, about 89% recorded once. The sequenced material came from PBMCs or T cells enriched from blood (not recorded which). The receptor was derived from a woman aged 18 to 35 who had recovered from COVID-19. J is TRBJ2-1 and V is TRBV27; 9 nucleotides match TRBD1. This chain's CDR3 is CASRHRGLYNEQFF. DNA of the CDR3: TGTGCCAGCAGGCACAGGGGGCTCTACAATGAGCAGTTCTTC.